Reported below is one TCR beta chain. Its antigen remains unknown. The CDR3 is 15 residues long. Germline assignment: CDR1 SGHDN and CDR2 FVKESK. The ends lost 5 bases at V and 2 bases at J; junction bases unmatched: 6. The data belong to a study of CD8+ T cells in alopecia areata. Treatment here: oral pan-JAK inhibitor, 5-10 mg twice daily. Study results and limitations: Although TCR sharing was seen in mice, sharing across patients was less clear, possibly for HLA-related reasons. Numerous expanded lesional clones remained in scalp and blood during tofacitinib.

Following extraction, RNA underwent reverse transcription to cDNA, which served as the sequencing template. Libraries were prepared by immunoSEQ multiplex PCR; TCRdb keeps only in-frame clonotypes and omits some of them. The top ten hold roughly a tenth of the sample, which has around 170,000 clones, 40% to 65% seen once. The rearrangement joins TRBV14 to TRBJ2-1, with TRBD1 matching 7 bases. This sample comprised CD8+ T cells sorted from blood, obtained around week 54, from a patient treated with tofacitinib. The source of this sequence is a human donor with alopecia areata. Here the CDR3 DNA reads TGTGCCAGCAGCAGTAGGGGGCCGACCTACAATGAGCAGTTCTTC. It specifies CASSSRGPTYNEQFF.